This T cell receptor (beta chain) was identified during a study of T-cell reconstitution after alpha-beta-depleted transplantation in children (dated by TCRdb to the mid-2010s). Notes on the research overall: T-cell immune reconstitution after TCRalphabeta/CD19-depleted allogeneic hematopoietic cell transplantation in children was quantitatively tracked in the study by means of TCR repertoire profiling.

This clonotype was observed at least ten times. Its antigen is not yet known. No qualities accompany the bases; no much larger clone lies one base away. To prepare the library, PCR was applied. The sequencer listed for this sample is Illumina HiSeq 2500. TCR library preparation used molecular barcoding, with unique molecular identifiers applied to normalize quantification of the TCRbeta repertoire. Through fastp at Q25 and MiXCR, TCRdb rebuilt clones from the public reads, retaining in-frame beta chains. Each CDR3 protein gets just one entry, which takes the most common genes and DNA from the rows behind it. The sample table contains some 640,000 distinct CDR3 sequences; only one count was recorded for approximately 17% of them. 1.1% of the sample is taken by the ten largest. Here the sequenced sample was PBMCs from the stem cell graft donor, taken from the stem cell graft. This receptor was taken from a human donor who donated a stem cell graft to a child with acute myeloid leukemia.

The sequence in DNA is TGCAGTGCGCGGCTTAGCAATCAGCCCCAGCATTTT. Its protein product is CSARLSNQPQHF. The chain links TRBV20-1 with TRBJ1-5; no D gene call is confident. V drops 6 bases and J drops 0 bases, leaving 6 bases in between. The CDR3 runs 12 amino acids, cysteine and phenylalanine included. Of the read, only the CDR3 DNA is kept; its 36 bases are in frame from base 1. CDR1 and CDR2, per the germline V gene (reference sequence), are DFQATT and SNEGSKA.